This T cell receptor (beta chain) was sequenced during a study of cytomegalovirus exposure and HLA in healthy donors. Study-wide context: HLA-typed donors contributed some 87 million unique TCRs, which were held in an early data release. Membership in the Caucasian-associated ancestry cluster was found for 75% to 85% of 300 to 400 genotyped donors. Overall study findings and caveats: CMV antigen specificity was confirmed in vitro for a few CMV-associated chains.

The CDR3 extends over 17 amino acids. The germline V gene encodes CDR1 MGHRA and CDR2 YSYEKL. Losses at the gene ends were 0 bases for V and 4 bases for J; bases not matched to a gene: 5. 13 Jbeta primers and 60 Vbeta primers were used for the PCR. Clones were read by immunoSEQ multiplex PCR, and TCRdb kept only the in-frame ones, dropping some. This table has 85,000 to 130,000 clones, around three quarters appearing once. With respect to this clone: Its target is not known.

This TCR derives from a female donor in good health and CMV-seropositive. Specimen: PBMCs. V and J are TRBV4-1 and TRBJ2-5; 13 bases fit TRBD2. Written as DNA, the CDR3 is TGCGCCAGCAGCCAAGACGGACTAGCGGGAGTTTTAGAGACCCAGTACTTC. This sequence encodes CASSQDGLAGVLETQYF.